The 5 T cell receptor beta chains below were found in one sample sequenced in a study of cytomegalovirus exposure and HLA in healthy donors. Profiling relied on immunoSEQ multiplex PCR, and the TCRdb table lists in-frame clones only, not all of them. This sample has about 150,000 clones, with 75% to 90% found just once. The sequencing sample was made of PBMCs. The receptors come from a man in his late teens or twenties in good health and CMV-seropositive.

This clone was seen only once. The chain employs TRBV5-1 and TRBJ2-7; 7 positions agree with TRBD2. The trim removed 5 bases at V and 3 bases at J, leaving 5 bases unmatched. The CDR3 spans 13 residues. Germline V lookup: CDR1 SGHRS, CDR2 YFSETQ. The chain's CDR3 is CASREGEGYEQYF. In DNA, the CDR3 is TGCGCCAGCAGAGAAGGGGAGGGCTACGAGCAGTACTTC.

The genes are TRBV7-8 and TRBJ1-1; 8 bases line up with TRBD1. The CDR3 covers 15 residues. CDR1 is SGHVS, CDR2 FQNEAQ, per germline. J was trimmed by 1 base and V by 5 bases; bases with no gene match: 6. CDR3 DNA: TGTGCCAGCAGCCCCGCCGACAGGGGGAACACTGAAGCTTTCTTT. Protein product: CASSPADRGNTEAFF.

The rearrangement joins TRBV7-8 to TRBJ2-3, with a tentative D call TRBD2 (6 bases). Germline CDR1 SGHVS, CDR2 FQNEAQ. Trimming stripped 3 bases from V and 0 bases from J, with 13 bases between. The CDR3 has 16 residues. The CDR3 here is CASSFSGGDSTDTQYF. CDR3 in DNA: TGTGCCAGCAGCTTTTCGGGCGGGGATAGCACAGATACGCAGTATTTT.

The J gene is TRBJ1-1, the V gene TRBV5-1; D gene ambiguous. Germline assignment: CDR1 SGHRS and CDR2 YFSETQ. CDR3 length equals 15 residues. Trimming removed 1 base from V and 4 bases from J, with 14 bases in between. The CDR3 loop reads CASSLSAGISTEAFF. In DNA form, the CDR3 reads TGCGCCAGCAGCTTGTCCGCGGGGATTAGCACTGAAGCTTTCTTT. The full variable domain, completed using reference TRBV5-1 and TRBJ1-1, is KAGVTQTPRYLIKTRGQQVTLSCSPISGHRSVSWYQQTPGQGLQFLFEYFSETQRNKGNFPGRFSGRQFSNSRSEMNVSTLELGDSALYLCASSLSAGISTEAFFGQGTRLTVV.

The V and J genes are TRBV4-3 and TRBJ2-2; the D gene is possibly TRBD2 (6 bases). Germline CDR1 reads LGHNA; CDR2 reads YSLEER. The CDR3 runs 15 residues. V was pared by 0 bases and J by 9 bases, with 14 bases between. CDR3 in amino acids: CASSQDTGAGRELFF. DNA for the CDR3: TGCGCCAGCAGCCAAGATACGGGAGCCGGGCGGGAGCTGTTTTTT.